These 5 T cell receptor beta chains came from one sample sequenced in a study of CD8 T cells in Susac syndrome (dated by TCRdb to 2018 to 2020). The library was obtained by the immunoSEQ multiplex PCR assay. RNA was extracted using the RNeasy kit, and about 0.5 to 1 microgram was reverse transcribed with random hexamers. Through fastp at Q25 and MiXCR, TCRdb rebuilt clones from the public reads, retaining in-frame beta chains. One record per CDR3 amino acid sequence lists the most common genes and DNA. The sample table records approximately 300,000 distinct CDR3 sequences; about 88% of these occur just once. Jointly, the top ten make up approximately 0.18% of the sample. The sequenced sample consisted of CD8+ T cells from PBMCs. These receptors all stem from a human donor with multiple sclerosis.

The V and J genes are TRBV7-9 and TRBJ1-5; D is uncertain. The V gene lost 3 bases and the J gene lost 4 bases, with 10 bases spanning the gap. There are 14 residues in the CDR3. Germline assignment: CDR1 SEHNR and CDR2 FQNEAQ (reference sequence). CDR3 coding DNA: TGTGCCAGCAGCTTGTCACCTATTAATCAGCCCCAGCATTTT. Amino acid sequence: CASSLSPINQPQHF. The whole variable domain, filled in from reference TRBV7-9 and TRBJ1-5, reads DTGVSQNPRHKITKRGQNVTFRCDPISEHNRLYWYRQTLGQGPEFLTYFQNEAQLEKSRLLSDRFSAERPKGSFSTLEIQRTEQGDSAMYLCASSLSPINQPQHFGDGTRLSIL.

The chain employs TRBV11-2 and TRBJ2-2; D is possibly TRBD1 (6 bases). Deletions cut 5 bases from V and 3 bases from J, with 16 bases between. The CDR3 runs to 16 residues. CDR1 is SGHAT and CDR2 is FQNNGV in the germline V gene. CDR3 nucleotide sequence: TGTGCCAGCAGCCTATACAGGGTGTGGGACACCGGGGAGCTGTTTTTT. This sequence encodes CASSLYRVWDTGELFF. The full variable domain, completed using reference TRBV11-2 and TRBJ2-2, is EAGVAQSPRYKIIEKRQSVAFWCNPISGHATLYWYQQILGQGPKLLIQFQNNGVVDDSQLPKDRFSAERLKGVDSTLKIQPAKLEDSAVYLCASSLYRVWDTGELFFGEGSRLTVL.

The CDR3 region is CASSPSLGGEPGELFF. The CDR3 nucleotides read TGTGCCAGCAGCCCCTCCCTGGGAGGGGAGCCCGGGGAGCTGTTTTTT. The rearrangement joins TRBV14 to TRBJ2-2, with 7 bases lining up with TRBD2. The germline gives CDR1 SGHDN, CDR2 FVKESK. CDR3 length: 16 amino acids. After removal of 4 bases from V and 6 bases from J, the junction contained 11 bases not matched to a gene.

This clonotype has only one observation. V gene TRBV5-1 combines with J gene TRBJ2-1; TRBD2 aligns across 8 bases. Per germline, CDR1 SGHRS and CDR2 YFSETQ. The ends lost 1 base at V and 8 bases at J; junction bases unmatched: 5. This CDR3 has 14 residues. Here the CDR3 DNA reads TGCGCCAGCAGCTTGAAAGGACTAGCCCATGAGCAGTTCTTC. Residues: CASSLKGLAHEQFF.

The rearrangement joins TRBV28 to TRBJ1-1; 7 bases agree with TRBD1. The junction had 8 bases not matched to a gene; V was cut back by 7 bases and J by 6 bases. Germline CDR1 is MDHEN and CDR2 is SYDVKM. The CDR3 has 13 residues. The CDR3 nucleotides are TGTGCCAGCACGCTACAGGGGAAGCCTGAAGCTTTCTTT. The encoded protein is CASTLQGKPEAFF.